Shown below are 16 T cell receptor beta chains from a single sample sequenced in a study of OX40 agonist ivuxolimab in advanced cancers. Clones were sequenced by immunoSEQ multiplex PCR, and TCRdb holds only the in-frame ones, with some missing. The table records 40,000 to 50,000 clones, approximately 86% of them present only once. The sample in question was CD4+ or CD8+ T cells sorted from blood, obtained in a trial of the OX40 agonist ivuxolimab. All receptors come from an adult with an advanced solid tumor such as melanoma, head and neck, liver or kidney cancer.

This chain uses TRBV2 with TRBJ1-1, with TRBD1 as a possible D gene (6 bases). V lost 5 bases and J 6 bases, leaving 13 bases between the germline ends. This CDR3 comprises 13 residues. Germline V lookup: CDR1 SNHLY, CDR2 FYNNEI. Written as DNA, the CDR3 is TGTGCCAGCAGTAATGGACAGTCTGCTGAAGCTTTCTTT. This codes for CASSNGQSAEAFF. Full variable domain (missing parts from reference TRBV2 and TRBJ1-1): EPEVTQTPSHQVTQMGQEVILRCVPISNHLYFYWYRQILGQKVEFLVSFYNNEISEKSEIFDDQFSVERPDGSNFTLKIRSTKLEDSAMYFCASSNGQSAEAFFGQGTRLTVV.

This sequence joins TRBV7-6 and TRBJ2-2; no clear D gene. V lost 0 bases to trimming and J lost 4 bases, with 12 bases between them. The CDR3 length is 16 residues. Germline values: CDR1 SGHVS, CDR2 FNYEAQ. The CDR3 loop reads CASSLAIQVGTGELFF. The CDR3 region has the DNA TGTGCCAGCAGCTTAGCCATCCAGGTTGGCACCGGGGAGCTGTTTTTT.

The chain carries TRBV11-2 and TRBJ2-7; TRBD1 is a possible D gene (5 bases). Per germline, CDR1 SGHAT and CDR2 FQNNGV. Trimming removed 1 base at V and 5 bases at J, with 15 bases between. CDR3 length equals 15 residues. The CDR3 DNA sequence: TGTGCCAGCAGCTTAGTGGGCAGGGCCCTCCACGAGCAGTACTTC. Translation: CASSLVGRALHEQYF.

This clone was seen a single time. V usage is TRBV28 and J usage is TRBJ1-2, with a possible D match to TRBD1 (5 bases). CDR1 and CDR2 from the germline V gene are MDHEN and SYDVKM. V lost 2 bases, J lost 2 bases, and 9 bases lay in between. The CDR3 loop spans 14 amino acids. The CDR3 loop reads CASSLGRDNYGYTF. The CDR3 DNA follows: TGTGCCAGCAGTTTAGGCAGGGACAACTATGGCTACACCTTC.

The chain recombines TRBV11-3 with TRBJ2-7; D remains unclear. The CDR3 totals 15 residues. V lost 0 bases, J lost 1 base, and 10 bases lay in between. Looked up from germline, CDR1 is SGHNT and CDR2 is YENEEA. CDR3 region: CASSLDSPPSYEQYF. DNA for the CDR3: TGTGCCAGCAGCTTAGACTCTCCCCCATCCTACGAGCAGTACTTC.

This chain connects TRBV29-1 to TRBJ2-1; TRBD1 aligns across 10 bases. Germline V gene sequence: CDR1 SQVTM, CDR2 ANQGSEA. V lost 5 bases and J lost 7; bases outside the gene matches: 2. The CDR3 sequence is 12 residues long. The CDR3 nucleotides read TGCAGCGTTTTGGACAGGGGGAATGAGCAGTTCTTC. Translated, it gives CSVLDRGNEQFF.

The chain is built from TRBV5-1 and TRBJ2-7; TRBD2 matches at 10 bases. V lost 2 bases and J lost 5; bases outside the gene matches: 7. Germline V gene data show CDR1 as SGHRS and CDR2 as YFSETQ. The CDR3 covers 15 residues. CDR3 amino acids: CASSFLAGVSDEQYF. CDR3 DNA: TGCGCCAGCAGCTTCCTAGCGGGAGTGTCCGACGAGCAGTACTTC. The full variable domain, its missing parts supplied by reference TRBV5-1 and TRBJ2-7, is KAGVTQTPRYLIKTRGQQVTLSCSPISGHRSVSWYQQTPGQGLQFLFEYFSETQRNKGNFPGRFSGRQFSNSRSEMNVSTLELGDSALYLCASSFLAGVSDEQYFGPGTRLTVT.

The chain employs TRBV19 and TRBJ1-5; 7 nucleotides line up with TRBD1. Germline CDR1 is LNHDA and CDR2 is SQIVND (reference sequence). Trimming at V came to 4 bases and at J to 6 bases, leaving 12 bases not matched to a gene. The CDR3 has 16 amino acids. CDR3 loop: CASSTYRTGPAQPQHF. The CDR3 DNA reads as TGTGCCAGTAGTACTTACCGGACAGGACCCGCTCAGCCCCAGCATTTT.

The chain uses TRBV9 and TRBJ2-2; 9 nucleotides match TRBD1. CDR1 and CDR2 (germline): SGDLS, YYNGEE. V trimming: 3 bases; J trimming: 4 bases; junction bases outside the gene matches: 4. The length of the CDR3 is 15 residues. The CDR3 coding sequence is TGTGCCAGCAGCGATGGGACAGGGAGCACCGGGGAGCTGTTTTTT. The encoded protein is CASSDGTGSTGELFF.

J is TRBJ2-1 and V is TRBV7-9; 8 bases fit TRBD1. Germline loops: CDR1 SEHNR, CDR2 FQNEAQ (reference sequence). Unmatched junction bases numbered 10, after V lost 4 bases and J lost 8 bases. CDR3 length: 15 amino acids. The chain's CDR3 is CASSSWTGLEDEQFF. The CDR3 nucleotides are TGTGCCAGCAGCTCATGGACAGGGCTGGAGGATGAGCAGTTCTTC.

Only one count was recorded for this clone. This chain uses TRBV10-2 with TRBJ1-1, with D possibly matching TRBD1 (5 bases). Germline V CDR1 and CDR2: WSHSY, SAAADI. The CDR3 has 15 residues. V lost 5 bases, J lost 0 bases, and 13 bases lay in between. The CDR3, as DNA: TGCGCCAGCAGTTTTTCCGGGACGGTGAACACTGAAGCTTTCTTT. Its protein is CASSFSGTVNTEAFF.

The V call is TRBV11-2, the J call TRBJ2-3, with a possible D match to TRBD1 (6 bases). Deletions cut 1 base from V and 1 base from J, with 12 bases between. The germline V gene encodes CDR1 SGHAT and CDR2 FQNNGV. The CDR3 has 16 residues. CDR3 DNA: TGTGCCAGCAGCTTAGCGGGCAGGGGAGGCACAGATACGCAGTATTTT. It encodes CASSLAGRGGTDTQYF.

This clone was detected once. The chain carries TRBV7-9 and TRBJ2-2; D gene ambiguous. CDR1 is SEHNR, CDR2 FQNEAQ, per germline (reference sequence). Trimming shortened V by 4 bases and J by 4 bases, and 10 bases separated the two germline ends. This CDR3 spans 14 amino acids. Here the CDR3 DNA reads TGTGCCAGCAGCTCGGTCGGCGGCACCGGGGAGCTGTTTTTT. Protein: CASSSVGGTGELFF.

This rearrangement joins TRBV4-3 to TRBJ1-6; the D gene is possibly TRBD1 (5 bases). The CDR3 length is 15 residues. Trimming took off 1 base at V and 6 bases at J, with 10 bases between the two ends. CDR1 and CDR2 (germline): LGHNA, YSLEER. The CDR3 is CASSQGGGLNSPLHF. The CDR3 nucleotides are TGCGCCAGCAGCCAAGGGGGGGGTCTTAATTCACCCCTCCACTTT.

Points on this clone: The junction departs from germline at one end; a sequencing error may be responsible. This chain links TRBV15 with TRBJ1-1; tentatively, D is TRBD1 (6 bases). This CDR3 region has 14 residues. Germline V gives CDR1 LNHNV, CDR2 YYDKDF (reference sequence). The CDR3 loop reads CATSRGQMNTEAFF. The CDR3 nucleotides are TGTGCCACCAGTAGAGGACAGATGAACACTGAAGCTTTCTTT.

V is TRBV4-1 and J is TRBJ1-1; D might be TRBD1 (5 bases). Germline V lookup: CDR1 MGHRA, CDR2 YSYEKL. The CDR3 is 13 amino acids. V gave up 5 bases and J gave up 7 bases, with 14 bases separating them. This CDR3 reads CASSYRTGLEAFF. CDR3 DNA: TGCGCCAGCAGCTACCGGACGGGACTTGAAGCTTTCTTT.